Listed here are 29 T cell receptor beta chains from one sample, sequenced in a study of Ad26.COV2.S vaccination and SARS-CoV-2 variants. Here immunoSEQ multiplex PCR was the method, and the copy in TCRdb shows in-frame clones only, minus some. This sample has around 86,000 clones, with 82% found just once. Sequences were derived from peripheral blood, sampled after recovery from COVID-19. These receptors all come from a human donor who had recovered from COVID-19.

CDR3 DNA: TGTGCCAGCAGTGATATGTGGAGCGGAGACACAGATACGCAGTATTTT. This translates into CASSDMWSGDTDTQYF. The chain couples TRBV6-1 to TRBJ2-3; D is possibly TRBD2 (5 bases). Germline lookup yields CDR1 MNHNS and CDR2 SASEGT. The CDR3 runs 16 residues. The V gene lost 3 bases and the J gene lost 2 bases, with 15 bases spanning the gap.

This chain joins TRBV7-9 and TRBJ2-7; no clear D gene. The V and J ends lost 5 bases and 4 bases respectively, with 9 bases between them. Germline CDR1 and CDR2: SEHNR and FQNEAQ (reference sequence). The CDR3 contains 12 residues. The CDR3 spells CASSPDPYEQYF. The CDR3 DNA follows: TGTGCCAGCAGCCCCGACCCTTACGAGCAGTACTTC.

The rearrangement uses TRBV20-1 and TRBJ1-6; the match to TRBD1 covers 7 bases. The CDR3 consists of 14 residues. V dropped 3 bases and J dropped 7; count of bases not matched to a gene: 6. The germline V gene encodes CDR1 DFQATT and CDR2 SNEGSKA (reference sequence). CDR3 in DNA: TGCAGTGCTAGTGACAGGGCCTCAAATTCACCCCTCCACTTT. This codes for CSASDRASNSPLHF.

The chain links TRBV28 to TRBJ1-2; D ambiguous. Germline lookup yields CDR1 MDHEN and CDR2 SYDVKM. The CDR3 runs 14 residues. V dropped 5 bases and J dropped 5 bases, with 15 bases sitting between them. Written as DNA, the CDR3 is TGTGCCAGCAGTAGCATCCGCCCAACTTATGGCTACACCTTC. Translated, it gives CASSSIRPTYGYTF.

This chain links TRBV27 with TRBJ2-3; D is undetermined. Germline CDR1 and CDR2: MNHEY and SMNVEV (reference sequence). The CDR3 is 14 residues long. Trimming left V 4 bases short and J 5 bases short, with 13 bases between. CDR3 nucleotide sequence: TGTGCCAGCAGTTCTTGGGGTCCGGGAGATACGCAGTATTTT. It codes for CASSSWGPGDTQYF.

The chain employs TRBV2 and TRBJ2-4; tentatively, D is TRBD1 or TRBD2 (6 bases each). V lost 9 bases and J 5 bases, leaving 14 bases between the germline ends. Germline loops: CDR1 SNHLY, CDR2 FYNNEI. The CDR3 sequence is 13 residues long. The CDR3 protein is CARQGRRENIQYF. The CDR3 DNA reads TGTGCCAGGCAGGGGCGGAGGGAAAACATTCAGTACTTC. The entire variable domain, with the rest obtained from reference TRBV2 and TRBJ2-4, is as follows: EPEVTQTPSHQVTQMGQEVILRCVPISNHLYFYWYRQILGQKVEFLVSFYNNEISEKSEIFDDQFSVERPDGSNFTLKIRSTKLEDSAMYFCARQGRRENIQYFGAGTRLSVL.

The chain recombines TRBV6-5 with TRBJ1-1; TRBD1 matches 10 bases. Germline V gene data show CDR1 as MNHEY and CDR2 as SVGAGI. V gave up 6 bases and J gave up 3 bases; unmatched junction bases: 7. This CDR3 is built from 15 residues. CDR3 loop: CASSFGQGGHTEAFF. CDR3 nucleotides: TGTGCCAGCAGCTTCGGACAGGGGGGGCACACTGAAGCTTTCTTT.

The V gene is TRBV28, the J gene TRBJ1-4; D may be TRBD1 (5 bases). Per the germline V gene, CDR1 is MDHEN and CDR2 is SYDVKM. This CDR3 comprises 12 residues. V gave up 6 bases and J gave up 8 bases, with 10 bases separating them. CDR3 bases: TGTGCCAGCAGGACAGCTTCGGAAAAACTGTTTTTT. Its translation is CASRTASEKLFF.

The chain employs TRBV27 and TRBJ2-1; 7 nucleotides align to TRBD2. CDR3 size: 18 residues. J gave up 5 bases and V 3 bases, and 16 bases lay outside the gene matches. Germline assignment: CDR1 MNHEY and CDR2 SMNVEV (reference sequence). The CDR3 sequence is CASSLFPPARGSDNEQFF. CDR3 in DNA: TGTGCCAGCAGTTTGTTCCCCCCGGCGCGGGGGTCGGACAATGAGCAGTTCTTC.

V and J are TRBV6-2 or TRBV6-3 and TRBJ1-5; 7 nucleotides match TRBD1. Germline V gives CDR1 MNHEY, CDR2 SVGEGT. The CDR3 spans 15 residues. The junction had 5 bases not matched to a gene; V was cut back by 2 bases and J by 4 bases. The CDR3 sequence: CASSYRDSPNQPQHF. The CDR3 nucleotides read TGTGCCAGCAGTTACCGGGACAGTCCTAATCAGCCCCAGCATTTT.

In its sample, this clone was seen once. The rearrangement joins TRBV6-5 to TRBJ2-5; D is undetermined. Germline lookup yields CDR1 MNHEY and CDR2 SVGAGI. The V end was cut by 6 bases, the J end by 2 bases, with 10 bases between. The CDR3 extends over 13 amino acids. As DNA, the CDR3 is TGTGCCAGCAGCATCCACCTTCAAGAGACCCAGTACTTC. This translates into CASSIHLQETQYF.

The genes are TRBV4-1 and TRBJ1-1; D ambiguous. The CDR3 is 17 residues long. From germline, CDR1 is MGHRA and CDR2 YSYEKL. The V and J ends lost 0 bases and 2 bases respectively, with 16 bases between them. The CDR3 region is CASSQDKRVALNTEAFF. Here the CDR3 DNA reads TGCGCCAGCAGCCAAGATAAGAGGGTTGCCCTTAACACTGAAGCTTTCTTT.

This clone is a singleton in its sample. The V and J genes are TRBV24-1 and TRBJ2-5, with a weak D call TRBD2 (5 bases). The CDR3 runs 15 residues. CDR1 and CDR2 from the germline V gene are KGHDR and SFDVKD. Deletions cut 0 bases from V and 5 bases from J, with 12 bases between. CDR3 nucleotides: TGTGCCACCAGTGATTTGCGGAGCGGTTCGGAGACCCAGTACTTC. It translates to CATSDLRSGSETQYF.

The V and J genes are TRBV28 and TRBJ2-3, with D perhaps matching TRBD1 or TRBD2 (5 bases each). This CDR3 region has 14 residues. The V end lost 8 bases, the J end lost 5 bases, and 17 bases lay between the germline ends. Germline V CDR1 and CDR2: MDHEN, SYDVKM. The CDR3 loop is CASGVGVYIDTQYF. DNA for the CDR3: TGTGCCAGCGGCGTGGGGGTATACATAGATACGCAGTATTTT.

The chain joins TRBV27 to TRBJ2-3, with no clear D. There are 12 residues in the CDR3. The germline CDR1 and CDR2 sequences are MNHEY and SMNVEV (reference sequence). Trimming shortened V by 8 bases and J by 6 bases, and 12 bases separated the two germline ends. DNA of the CDR3: TGTGCCAGCCGCCGAACTACTGATACGCAGTATTTT. It codes for CASRRTTDTQYF.

This clone has only a few counts. The J gene is TRBJ2-5, the V gene TRBV11-2; D may be TRBD1 (5 bases). CDR1 SGHAT and CDR2 FQNNGV come from the germline V gene. The CDR3 covers 14 residues. Trimming pared 4 bases from V and 5 bases from J, leaving 14 bases between. In nucleotides, the CDR3 is TGTGCCAGCAGCTCCCCTTGGCAGGGTGAGACCCAGTACTTC. Encoded protein: CASSSPWQGETQYF.

A few counts support this clone. This chain connects TRBV18 to TRBJ2-1; no clear D. Germline-derived CDR1 and CDR2 are KGHSH and LQKENI. The CDR3 consists of 14 residues. Trimming cost V 2 bases and J 4 bases, with 9 bases left between them. The CDR3 region has the DNA TGTGCCAGCTCACCATCTGCCGTTTACAATGAGCAGTTCTTC. Its translation is CASSPSAVYNEQFF.

Only one count was recorded for this clone. The chain carries TRBV5-6 and TRBJ1-1; TRBD1 matches 7 bases. V gave up 4 bases and J gave up 4 bases; unmatched junction bases: 7. Looked up from germline, CDR1 is SGHDT and CDR2 is YYEEEE. The CDR3 runs 14 residues. The CDR3: CASSLTGLGTEAFF. CDR3 coding DNA: TGTGCCAGCAGCCTGACAGGGTTGGGCACTGAAGCTTTCTTT.

This clone was picked up a small number of times. The V call is TRBV5-1, the J call TRBJ1-2; 8 bases are shared with TRBD1. This CDR3 contains 16 residues. V lost 2 bases to trimming and J lost 0 bases; unmatched junction nucleotides: 6. Germline loops: CDR1 SGHRS, CDR2 YFSETQ. CDR3 sequence (DNA): TGCGCCAGCAGCTTAGGGACAGGACTGTCTAACTATGGCTACACCTTC. As protein: CASSLGTGLSNYGYTF.

This clone was recorded once. The chain combines TRBV7-2 with TRBJ2-7; D is uncertain. CDR3 length equals 14 residues. CDR1 and CDR2 (germline): SGHTA, FQGNSA. Trimming left V 3 bases short and J 0 bases short, with 9 bases between. CDR3 amino acids: CASSFEGNSYEQYF. The CDR3, as DNA: TGTGCCAGCAGCTTCGAAGGCAACTCCTACGAGCAGTACTTC.

This chain connects TRBV14 to TRBJ2-2; TRBD1 matches 7 bases. V lost 4 bases, J lost 5 bases, and 10 bases stayed unmatched. Germline CDR1 is SGHDN and CDR2 is FVKESK. The CDR3 contains 16 residues. CDR3 protein: CASSRLGTVLTGELFF. In DNA, the CDR3 is TGTGCCAGCAGCCGCCTCGGGACAGTCCTAACCGGGGAGCTGTTTTTT.

This rearrangement joins TRBV7-6 to TRBJ2-1; D might be TRBD1 (5 bases). The ends were cut back, 5 bases at V and 2 bases at J, with 10 bases in the middle. Germline lookup yields CDR1 SGHVS and CDR2 FNYEAQ. CDR3 size: 14 residues. As DNA, the CDR3 is TGTGCCAGCAGCCAGTCAGGGACCTACAATGAGCAGTTCTTC. Translated, it gives CASSQSGTYNEQFF.

This clone was seen a handful of times. The chain recombines TRBV28 with TRBJ2-5; unclear D gene. Trimming removed 4 bases at V and 5 bases at J, with 29 bases between. CDR3 length: 19 amino acids. Per the germline V gene, CDR1 is MDHEN and CDR2 is SYDVKM. The CDR3 DNA sequence: TGTGCCAGCAGTTCTATTCTCCGGATCAGGAACGGAGTGGGGGAGACCCAGTACTTC. This encodes CASSSILRIRNGVGETQYF.

This clone was observed a single time. The chain combines TRBV29-1 with TRBJ2-7, with D perhaps given as TRBD1 or TRBD2 (5 bases each). This CDR3 is 14 amino acids long. V was trimmed by 4 bases and J by 2 bases, leaving 15 bases between them. Germline V gives CDR1 SQVTM, CDR2 ANQGSEA. This CDR3 reads CSVARDLLPYEQYF. The CDR3 DNA sequence: TGCAGCGTTGCCCGGGACCTCTTACCCTACGAGCAGTACTTC.

This chain links TRBV11-2 with TRBJ2-7; possibly TRBD1 for D (5 bases). Germline lookup yields CDR1 SGHAT and CDR2 FQNNGV. The CDR3 spans 15 residues. Trimming took 5 bases from V and 3 from J, leaving 17 bases between them. The CDR3 is CASSQGPITIYEQYF. As DNA, the CDR3 is TGTGCCAGCAGCCAGGGTCCCATAACCATCTACGAGCAGTACTTC.

This clone was seen more than once but under ten times. The J gene is TRBJ2-3, the V gene TRBV24-1; D possibly corresponds to TRBD1 (6 bases). The ends were cut back, 5 bases at V and 7 bases at J, with 15 bases in the middle. The CDR3 runs 14 residues. CDR1 is KGHDR and CDR2 is SFDVKD in the germline V gene. CDR3 in amino acids: CATSGINTGNTQYF. CDR3 nucleotide sequence: TGTGCCACCAGTGGCATCAATACAGGGAATACGCAGTATTTT.

The chain has TRBV5-4 and TRBJ2-7, with TRBD1 matching over 10 bases. In germline, CDR1 is SGHNT, CDR2 YYREEE (reference sequence). The V and J ends lost 5 bases and 9 bases, in that order; junction bases with no gene match: 17. This CDR3 spans 16 amino acids. The DNA of the CDR3 is TGTGCCAGCAGACCAATGACGGGACAGGGGATGAGTGGGCAGTACTTC. This encodes CASRPMTGQGMSGQYF.

The genes are TRBV27 and TRBJ1-2; 8 nucleotides line up with TRBD1. Germline CDR1 reads MNHEY; CDR2 reads SMNVEV (reference sequence). The CDR3 runs 14 residues. Trimming took 6 bases from V and 1 from J; bases not matched to a gene: 4. The CDR3 nucleotides read TGTGCCAGCAGCACGGGACAGGATAACTATGGCTACACCTTC. This translates into CASSTGQDNYGYTF.

The DNA of the CDR3 is TGTGCCAGTAGTATAGGGGGGACACAGAACACTGAAGCTTTCTTT. Translated: CASSIGGTQNTEAFF. The chain uses TRBV19 and TRBJ1-1; a possible D gene is TRBD1 (6 bases). V lost 1 base, J lost 1 base, and 10 bases lay in between. This CDR3 contains 15 residues. Germline CDR1 is LNHDA and CDR2 is SQIVND (reference sequence).